The rows below give T cell receptor beta chains drawn from one sample of a study of cytomegalovirus exposure and HLA in healthy donors. The table came from immunoSEQ multiplex PCR; TCRdb's copy has only in-frame clones and leaves some out. The sample records around 70,000 clones, about 95% being singletons. Input material: PBMCs. The receptors derive from a man between 18 and 35 years old in good health and CMV-seronegative. Both conserved end residues are part of each CDR3. Each record gives: D gene, V gene, J gene, clone size, CDR3 protein, CDR3 DNA. The D gene is left open where the match is weak. Some rows have no size entry. The others give once, few or many, or a class for an expanded clone.

>TRBD1|TRBV18|TRBJ1-1|NA
CASSPDRGPEAFF
TGTGCCAGCTCCCCAGACAGGGGGCCTGAAGCTTTCTTT
>NA|TRBV6-5|TRBJ1-4|NA
CASSYDRNEKLFF
TGTGCCAGCAGTTATGACAGGAATGAAAAACTGTTTTTT
>NA|TRBV5-1|TRBJ2-7|NA
CASSLLETSLNEQYF
TGCGCCAGCAGCTTACTAGAGACCTCCCTAAACGAGCAGTACTTC
>NA|TRBV10-2|TRBJ2-1|few
CASSLFPGSHLGNEQFF
TGCGCCAGCAGTTTATTCCCGGGATCCCACCTGGGGAATGAGCAGTTCTTC
>TRBD2|TRBV19|TRBJ2-5|NA
CASSILAGLQETQYF
TGTGCCAGTAGTATTTTAGCGGGGCTCCAAGAGACCCAGTACTTC
>NA|TRBV5-4|TRBJ1-2|once
CASSLGRGTDGYTF
TGTGCCAGCAGCTTGGGCCGGGGGACTGATGGCTACACCTTC
>TRBD1|TRBV27|TRBJ2-7|NA
CASSLSHIDRDGDEQYF
TGTGCCAGCAGTTTATCCCATATCGACAGGGATGGCGACGAGCAGTACTTC
>TRBD1|TRBV5-4|TRBJ1-1|NA
CASSMDRSWTEAFF
TGTGCCAGCAGCATGGACAGGAGTTGGACTGAAGCTTTCTTT
>TRBD1|TRBV5-4|TRBJ1-2|NA
CASSLDPGQGALGYGYTF
TGTGCCAGCAGCTTGGACCCGGGACAGGGGGCGCTGGGCTATGGCTACACCTTC
>NA|TRBV25-1|TRBJ2-2|NA
CASSEYPLVPAGELFF
TGTGCCAGCAGTGAATACCCACTAGTCCCGGCCGGGGAGCTGTTTTTT
>TRBD1|TRBV5-4|TRBJ1-1|NA
CASTSRDDREVAFF
TGTGCCAGCACCTCCCGAGACGACAGGGAGGTTGCTTTCTTT
>TRBD1|TRBV4-3|TRBJ2-7|NA
CASSQDPTGGYEQYF
TGCGCCAGCAGCCAAGACCCGACAGGGGGCTACGAGCAGTACTTC
>NA|TRBV9|TRBJ2-2|NA
CASSVRGGNTGELFF
TGTGCCAGCAGCGTCAGAGGGGGTAACACCGGGGAGCTGTTTTTT
>NA|TRBV5-6|TRBJ2-7|NA
CASSRTSYEQYF
TGTGCCAGCAGTAGAACGAGCTACGAGCAGTACTTC
>NA|TRBV6-1|TRBJ2-3|NA
CASSALVIAETSTDTQYF
TGTGCCAGCAGTGCCCTCGTAATAGCGGAAACTAGCACAGATACGCAGTATTTT
>TRBD1|TRBV6-6|TRBJ1-1|NA
CASSLRQGSEAFF
TGTGCCAGCAGCCTTCGACAGGGTAGTGAAGCTTTCTTT
>NA|TRBV6-1|TRBJ2-7|NA
CASSAGRGGLSEQYF
TGTGCCAGCAGTGCGGGGAGGGGGGGTTTGAGCGAGCAGTACTTC
>NA|TRBV21-1|TRBJ2-7|NA
CASSTTYEQYF
TGTGCCAGCAGCACCACCTACGAGCAGTACTTC
>NA|TRBV5-6|TRBJ2-3|once
CASRSTGPTDTQYF
TGTGCCAGCAGGTCCACAGGCCCCACAGATACGCAGTATTTT
>TRBD2|TRBV7-2|TRBJ2-7|NA
CASSPLGGGEQYF
TGTGCCAGCAGCCCCCTGGGGGGGGGCGAGCAGTACTTC
>NA|TRBV13|TRBJ2-3|NA
CASSSRGVSTDTQYF
TGTGCCAGCAGCTCGCGGGGAGTTAGCACAGATACGCAGTATTTT
>NA|TRBV6-5|TRBJ2-7|once
CASSYSPAAGDEQYF
TGTGCCAGCAGTTACTCGCCAGCTGCAGGGGACGAGCAGTACTTC
>NA|TRBV19|TRBJ1-2|NA
CASSISNLSDYGYTF
TGTGCCAGTAGTATATCCAATTTAAGCGACTATGGCTACACCTTC
>TRBD1|TRBV7-2|TRBJ1-2|few
CASSLRPAGQASQGYTF
TGTGCCAGCAGCCTCAGACCGGCTGGACAGGCGAGCCAGGGCTACACCTTC
>NA|TRBV9|TRBJ1-5|NA
CASSVAGQSNQPQHF
TGTGCCAGCAGCGTAGCGGGTCAGTCCAATCAGCCCCAGCATTTT
>NA|TRBV5-6|TRBJ2-7|medium-sized
CASSLGTAKEQYF
TGTGCCAGCAGCTTGGGTACAGCCAAAGAGCAGTACTTC
>NA|TRBV25-1|TRBJ2-5|NA
CASSEMTVTETQYF
TGTGCCAGCAGTGAGATGACAGTTACGGAGACCCAGTACTTC
>TRBD1|TRBV6-1|TRBJ2-6|NA
CAGGQGVTGANVLTF
TGTGCCGGCGGACAGGGTGTCACTGGGGCCAACGTCCTGACTTTC
>NA|TRBV30|TRBJ2-5|NA
CAFSPYLSQETQYF
TGTGCCTTCTCCCCCTACTTATCTCAAGAGACCCAGTACTTC
>NA|TRBV10-3|TRBJ1-1|NA
CATGPDGTTNTEAFF
TGTGCCACAGGGCCCGATGGGACAACTAACACTGAAGCTTTCTTT
>TRBD1|TRBV2|TRBJ2-2|NA
CASREDRGQGGELFF
TGTGCCAGCAGGGAGGACAGGGGGCAAGGCGGGGAGCTGTTTTTT
>NA|TRBV28|TRBJ1-2|NA
CATPSGVGDYGYTF
TGTGCCACCCCCTCGGGGGTAGGGGACTATGGCTACACCTTC
>TRBD2|TRBV27|TRBJ2-7|NA
CASSSSGGGLRFSDEQYF
TGTGCCAGCAGTTCCTCTGGCGGGGGACTTAGATTCTCGGACGAGCAGTACTTC
>NA|TRBV18|TRBJ1-3|NA
CASSHEDSSGNTIYF
TGTGCCAGCTCACACGAAGACAGTTCTGGAAACACCATATATTTT
>NA|TRBV7-9|TRBJ2-7|NA
CASSSEGPEQYF
TGTGCCAGCAGCTCCGAGGGTCCAGAGCAGTACTTC
>NA|TRBV5-1|TRBJ1-4|NA
CASSPRPRSYGDEKLFF
TGCGCCAGCAGCCCCCGGCCTCGGAGTTACGGAGATGAAAAACTGTTTTTT
>NA|TRBV11-2|TRBJ2-7|NA
CASSFAEGEQYF
TGTGCCAGCAGCTTTGCGGAAGGCGAGCAGTACTTC
>NA|TRBV7-9|TRBJ1-1|NA
CASSFLREGGTEAFF
TGTGCCAGCAGCTTTCTGCGGGAGGGAGGAACTGAAGCTTTCTTT
>NA|TRBV27|TRBJ2-3|NA
CASSALGGAADTQYF
TGTGCCAGCAGTGCCCTCGGAGGGGCTGCAGATACGCAGTATTTT
>TRBD1|TRBV30|TRBJ1-1|once
CAWSEIWDSYTEAFF
TGTGCCTGGAGTGAAATTTGGGACAGTTACACTGAAGCTTTCTTT
>TRBD1|TRBV6-6|TRBJ2-7|NA
CASRAKSGTEYEQYF
TGTGCCAGCAGAGCTAAATCCGGGACAGAGTACGAGCAGTACTTC